This is a list of T cell receptor beta chains from one sample in a study of cytomegalovirus exposure and HLA in healthy donors. Repertoires were generated with immunoSEQ multiplex PCR, while TCRdb's copy carries only in-frame clones and drops some. Of a few hundred thousand clones detected, approximately 90% appear once; the ten largest clones hold 1%. The source material was PBMCs. The receptors stem from a woman younger than 30 in good health and CMV-seronegative. Each CDR3 is given with its conserved first and last residue. The order of the fields is clone size, V gene, J gene, D gene, CDR3 DNA, CDR3 protein. A D gene is named only where the DNA matches it firmly. A row's size may be missing; if present it is once, few, many or a size class.

clone_size: -; v_call: TRBV27; j_call: TRBJ1-1; d_call: -; cdr3_nt: TGTGCCAGCAGTGTTTCCATGAACACTGAAGCTTTCTTT; cdr3_aa: CASSVSMNTEAFF
clone_size: once; v_call: TRBV25-1; j_call: TRBJ2-4; d_call: -; cdr3_nt: TGTGCCAGCAGTCCAAGTAGTGCTGTAGCCAAAAACATTCAGTACTTC; cdr3_aa: CASSPSSAVAKNIQYF
clone_size: few; v_call: TRBV2; j_call: TRBJ2-5; d_call: TRBD2; cdr3_nt: TGTGCCAGCAGCCGTGAAGGACTAGCGGGACAAGAGACCCAGTACTTC; cdr3_aa: CASSREGLAGQETQYF
clone_size: -; v_call: TRBV7-3; j_call: TRBJ2-2; d_call: -; cdr3_nt: TGTGCCAGCAGCTTAAGGTCAGGTCGGTCGGCCGGGGAGCTGTTTTTT; cdr3_aa: CASSLRSGRSAGELFF
clone_size: -; v_call: TRBV7-9; j_call: TRBJ2-1; d_call: TRBD2; cdr3_nt: TGTGCCAGCAGCTTAGGGGGACTAGCGGGAGTTGATGAGCAGTTCTTC; cdr3_aa: CASSLGGLAGVDEQFF
clone_size: -; v_call: TRBV5-4; j_call: TRBJ2-2; d_call: -; cdr3_nt: TGTGCCAGCAGTACAGGGGGGGCCGGGGAGCTGTTTTTT; cdr3_aa: CASSTGGAGELFF
clone_size: -; v_call: TRBV7-3; j_call: TRBJ2-2; d_call: -; cdr3_nt: TGTGCCAGCAGCTTAGGGAGCGGGTACGCCGGGGAGCTGTTTTTT; cdr3_aa: CASSLGSGYAGELFF
clone_size: -; v_call: TRBV6-5; j_call: TRBJ2-1; d_call: TRBD2; cdr3_nt: TGTGCCAGCAGTTACGGAGCGGGAGACTTTTACAATGAGCAGTTCTTC; cdr3_aa: CASSYGAGDFYNEQFF
clone_size: -; v_call: TRBV5-1; j_call: TRBJ2-1; d_call: TRBD2; cdr3_nt: TGCGCCAGCAAAATAGCGGGAGTGGGCAATGAGCAGTTCTTC; cdr3_aa: CASKIAGVGNEQFF
clone_size: -; v_call: TRBV5-3; j_call: TRBJ2-7; d_call: -; cdr3_nt: TGTGCCAGAAGCTTGGTGGAGGGTAACTACGAGCAGTACTTC; cdr3_aa: CARSLVEGNYEQYF
clone_size: -; v_call: TRBV2; j_call: TRBJ1-5; d_call: -; cdr3_nt: TGTGCCAGCTGGGACATCAATCAGCCCCAGCATTTT; cdr3_aa: CASWDINQPQHF
clone_size: -; v_call: TRBV18; j_call: TRBJ2-2; d_call: TRBD2; cdr3_nt: TGTGCCAGCTCACCACCCGGACTAGCGGGAGGGAAAAGGACCGGGGAGCTGTTTTTT; cdr3_aa: CASSPPGLAGGKRTGELFF
clone_size: -; v_call: TRBV9; j_call: TRBJ2-5; d_call: -; cdr3_nt: TGTGCCAGCAGCGTAGGAAATCCCTCGGGAACCCAGTACTTC; cdr3_aa: CASSVGNPSGTQYF
clone_size: -; v_call: TRBV29-1; j_call: TRBJ1-5; d_call: -; cdr3_nt: TGCAGCGTTGGACAGGGCAATCAGCCCCAGCATTTT; cdr3_aa: CSVGQGNQPQHF
clone_size: -; v_call: TRBV4-1; j_call: TRBJ1-2; d_call: -; cdr3_nt: TGCGCCAGCAGCCAATTGCCGGTTAACTATGGCTACACCTTC; cdr3_aa: CASSQLPVNYGYTF
clone_size: -; v_call: TRBV2; j_call: TRBJ2-7; d_call: TRBD2; cdr3_nt: TGTGCCAGCAGAGCGGGAGGATTCACCTACGAGCAGTACTTC; cdr3_aa: CASRAGGFTYEQYF
clone_size: -; v_call: TRBV27; j_call: TRBJ1-1; d_call: -; cdr3_nt: TGTGCCAGCAGAACACAGGGAAACACTGAAGCTTTCTTT; cdr3_aa: CASRTQGNTEAFF
clone_size: -; v_call: TRBV4-2; j_call: TRBJ2-1; d_call: TRBD2; cdr3_nt: TGTGCCAGCAGCCAAGGACTAGCGGGAGCGGGGAATGAGCAGTTCTTC; cdr3_aa: CASSQGLAGAGNEQFF
clone_size: -; v_call: TRBV5-8; j_call: TRBJ1-6; d_call: TRBD1; cdr3_nt: TGTGCCAGCAGCTCCCGGACAGGCAGACTGTCACCCCTCCACTTT; cdr3_aa: CASSSRTGRLSPLHF
clone_size: -; v_call: TRBV11-3; j_call: TRBJ2-7; d_call: -; cdr3_nt: TGTGCCAGCAGCTTAGGCCCCAGTTACGAGCAGTACTTC; cdr3_aa: CASSLGPSYEQYF
clone_size: once; v_call: TRBV7-2; j_call: TRBJ2-6; d_call: -; cdr3_nt: TGTGCCAGCAGCTTTGGACAACCTGGGGCCAACGTCCTGACTTTC; cdr3_aa: CASSFGQPGANVLTF
clone_size: -; v_call: TRBV7-8; j_call: TRBJ2-1; d_call: TRBD2; cdr3_nt: TGTGCCAGCAGCTTATCCGGGGGGTGGGGTGAGCAGTTCTTC; cdr3_aa: CASSLSGGWGEQFF
clone_size: once; v_call: TRBV7-2; j_call: TRBJ1-2; d_call: -; cdr3_nt: TGTGCCAGCAGCTTTAGTAACTATGGCTACACCTTC; cdr3_aa: CASSFSNYGYTF
clone_size: few; v_call: TRBV6-4; j_call: TRBJ2-1; d_call: -; cdr3_nt: TGTGCCAGCAGTGACTCTCTAATAGGCAGGGCGTCCTACAATGAGCAGTTCTTC; cdr3_aa: CASSDSLIGRASYNEQFF
clone_size: few; v_call: TRBV19; j_call: TRBJ1-3; d_call: TRBD1; cdr3_nt: TGTGCCAGTAGTATTCACAGGGGGAACGGAAACACCATATATTTT; cdr3_aa: CASSIHRGNGNTIYF
clone_size: few; v_call: TRBV10-3; j_call: TRBJ1-1; d_call: TRBD1; cdr3_nt: TGTGCCAGTAGACAGGGGGGCTCCGGGTTTGCTGAAGCTTTCTTT; cdr3_aa: CASRQGGSGFAEAFF
clone_size: -; v_call: TRBV6-5; j_call: TRBJ1-2; d_call: -; cdr3_nt: TGTGCCAGCAGTCAGGACGGACGGGGCTATGGCTACACCTTC; cdr3_aa: CASSQDGRGYGYTF